These 26 T cell receptor beta chains were all obtained from the same sample, sequenced in a study of CD8 T cells in ankylosing spondylitis. One entry per CDR3 protein, called by TCRdb with MiXCR from the 5' RACE reads. The table has 250,000 to 350,000 distinct CDR3 sequences, 15% to 25% seen once; the top ten hold 7.5% to 9%. The sequenced sample was blood, either unsorted or a sorted T cell fraction (not recorded which). These receptors were collected from a male donor with ankylosing spondylitis or in good health (not recorded which).

As regards this clonotype: The junction departs from germline at one end; a sequencing error may be responsible. V is TRBV15 and J is TRBJ2-6; the D is unclear. Germline V lookup: CDR1 LNHNV, CDR2 YYDKDF (reference sequence). This CDR3 contains 15 residues. CDR3 amino acids: CVTSRDNSGANVLTF. DNA for the CDR3: TGTGTCACCAGCAGAGACAACTCTGGGGCCAACGTCCTGACTTTC.

This clonotype has only a few counts. The chain joins TRBV20-1 to TRBJ2-1; D ambiguous. Germline V CDR1 and CDR2: DFQATT, SNEGSKA (reference sequence). Trimming took off 0 bases at V and 14 bases at J, with 11 bases between the two ends. The CDR3 length is 11 residues. This CDR3 reads CSAREGSGEFF. The CDR3, as DNA: TGCAGTGCTAGAGAGGGATCAGGCGAGTTCTTC.

The chain employs TRBV3-1 and TRBJ2-1; TRBD2 agrees at 10 bases. V was clipped by 2 bases and J by 10 bases; unmatched bases: 8. Germline lookup yields CDR1 LGHDT and CDR2 YNNKEL (reference sequence). There are 15 residues in the CDR3. CDR3 DNA: TGTGCCAGCAGCCAACCTCTAGCGGGAGCAGGCGAGCAGTTCTTC. This translates into CASSQPLAGAGEQFF.

This clonotype was detected a few times. This chain connects TRBV3-1 to TRBJ2-4; the D gene is possibly TRBD1 (6 bases). Trimming removed 3 bases from V and 2 bases from J, with 8 bases in between. Germline assignment: CDR1 LGHDT and CDR2 YNNKEL (reference sequence). The CDR3 is 14 amino acids. The CDR3 DNA reads as TGTGCCAGCAGCCATGGGGGCACCAAAAACATTCAGTACTTC. It encodes CASSHGGTKNIQYF. Full variable domain (remainder filled in from reference TRBV3-1 and TRBJ2-4): DTAVSQTPKYLVTQMGNDKSIKCEQNLGHDTMYWYKQDSKKFLKIMFSYNNKELIINETVPNRFSPKSPDKAHLNLHINSLELGDSAVYFCASSHGGTKNIQYFGAGTRLSVL.

This clonotype appeared a few times. The rearrangement uses TRBV11-1 and TRBJ1-1, with a weak D call TRBD1 (6 bases). V lost 4 bases, J lost 1 base, and 10 bases lay in between. CDR3 length: 14 residues. Germline V gene sequence: CDR1 SGHAT, CDR2 FQDESV (reference sequence). The chain's CDR3 is CASSYGGGNTEAFF. CDR3 bases: TGTGCCAGCAGCTACGGGGGCGGGAACACTGAAGCTTTCTTT.

The CDR3 spells CASSFVLGGETQYF. CDR3 coding DNA: TGTGCCAGCAGTTTTGTACTAGGGGGAGAGACCCAGTACTTC. The genes are TRBV12-3 or TRBV12-4 and TRBJ2-5; perhaps TRBD1 as D (6 bases). This CDR3 contains 14 residues. Trimming left V 3 bases short and J 4 bases short, with 12 bases between.

The rearrangement joins TRBV5-1 to TRBJ2-3; TRBD1 might be the D (6 bases). Trimming removed 5 bases at V and 3 bases at J, with 22 bases between. CDR3 length: 17 amino acids. CDR1 and CDR2 (germline): SGHRS, YFSETQ. The CDR3 here is CASSLRGLTQKTDTQYF. In DNA, the CDR3 is TGCGCCAGCAGTCTCAGGGGTCTCACACAAAAGACAGATACGCAGTATTTT.

This clonotype was counted a few times. The chain recombines TRBV29-1 with TRBJ2-5; 7 nucleotides line up with TRBD1. Germline V CDR1 and CDR2: SQVTM, ANQGSEA. This CDR3 has 12 amino acids. V lost 7 bases, J lost 4 bases, and 6 bases stayed unmatched. The CDR3 is CSAYRGRETQYF. The DNA of the CDR3 is TGCAGCGCCTACAGGGGTAGAGAGACCCAGTACTTC.

This clonotype was counted only a few times. The V and J genes are TRBV12-3 or TRBV12-4 and TRBJ1-4; D gene uncertain. The V gene lost 6 bases and the J gene lost 5 bases, with 4 bases spanning the gap. The CDR3 contains 11 residues. The CDR3 loop reads CASSTNEKLFF. CDR3 bases: TGTGCCAGCAGCACCAATGAAAAACTGTTTTTT.

This clonotype was counted a few times. The V call is TRBV20-1, the J call TRBJ2-5; TRBD2 matches 8 bases. Germline CDR1 and CDR2: DFQATT and SNEGSKA (reference sequence). This CDR3 contains 17 residues. The V segment lost 3 bases and the J segment 5 bases; nucleotides outside the gene matches: 17. DNA for the CDR3: TGCAGTGCTAGTTCGGGGGCGGAGCGGGGGCGTCGGGAGACCCAGTACTTC. Translated, it gives CSASSGAERGRRETQYF.

This clonotype showed up just a few times. This chain connects TRBV6-1 to TRBJ1-6, with D unclear. Germline V lookup: CDR1 MNHNS, CDR2 SASEGT. The CDR3 is 14 residues long. V was pared by 6 bases and J by 8 bases, with 14 bases between. CDR3 loop: CASSLTWGDSPLHF. The CDR3 nucleotides read TGTGCCAGCAGCCTAACATGGGGTGATTCACCCCTCCACTTT.

The genes are TRBV5-1 and TRBJ2-2; no definite D call. The V end lost 4 bases, the J end lost 6 bases, and 13 bases lay between the germline ends. This CDR3 comprises 14 residues. Germline CDR1 and CDR2: SGHRS and YFSETQ. The CDR3 DNA follows: TGCGCCAGCAGCCGTGAGCCGGGTGCCGGGGAGCTGTTTTTT. It encodes CASSREPGAGELFF. Filled out from reference TRBV5-1 and TRBJ2-2, the complete variable domain reads KAGVTQTPRYLIKTRGQQVTLSCSPISGHRSVSWYQQTPGQGLQFLFEYFSETQRNKGNFPGRFSGRQFSNSRSEMNVSTLELGDSALYLCASSREPGAGELFFGEGSRLTVL.

The CDR3 bases are TGTGCCAGCATTCAAGATACGCAGTATTTT. Translation gives CASIQDTQYF. The rearrangement joins TRBV6-1 to TRBJ2-3; D gene ambiguous. The CDR3 length is 10 residues. The germline CDR1 and CDR2 sequences are MNHNS and SASEGT. V was trimmed by 7 bases and J by 5 bases, leaving 4 bases between them.

This clonotype has a handful of counts. The CDR3 sequence: CASSYFGNSNSPLHF. CDR3 DNA: TGTGCCAGCAGTTATTTTGGGAATAGTAATTCACCCCTCCACTTT. V usage is TRBV6-5 and J usage is TRBJ1-6; D unresolved. Germline V gene data show CDR1 as MNHEY and CDR2 as SVGAGI. V lost 3 bases to trimming and J lost 6 bases, with 12 bases between them. The CDR3 runs 15 residues.

This clonotype has just a few counts. V and J are TRBV20-1 and TRBJ1-5, with unresolved D. With 6 bases removed from V and 2 bases from J, the gap between germline ends came to 8 bases. The CDR3 spans 12 residues. Germline loops: CDR1 DFQATT, CDR2 SNEGSKA (reference sequence). The CDR3, as DNA: TGCAGTGCCGTACCGGGCAATCAGCCCCAGCATTTT. Translated, it gives CSAVPGNQPQHF.

The V and J genes are TRBV9 and TRBJ2-1; D unclear. The CDR3 is made up of 13 amino acids. In germline, CDR1 is SGDLS, CDR2 YYNGEE. Trimming shortened V by 4 bases and J by 10 bases, and 15 bases separated the two germline ends. This chain's CDR3 is CASSPTRRMEQFF. CDR3 DNA sequence: TGTGCCAGCAGCCCGACCCGAAGGATGGAGCAGTTCTTC.

The chain has TRBV6-1 and TRBJ1-2, with 8 positions matching TRBD1. The CDR3 totals 14 residues. With V trimmed by 7 bases and J by 6 bases, 10 bases remained unmatched. Germline V gene lookup returns CDR1 MNHNS and CDR2 SASEGT. The CDR3 reads CASTTGVQWDGYTF. The CDR3 bases are TGTGCCAGCACGACAGGGGTACAGTGGGATGGCTACACCTTC.

The rearrangement uses TRBV5-6 and TRBJ2-6; 7 nucleotides agree with TRBD2. The V gene end was trimmed by 1 base and the J gene end by 0 bases; junction bases not matched to a gene: 7. The germline V gene encodes CDR1 SGHDT and CDR2 YYEEEE. This CDR3 has 18 amino acids. The CDR3 spells CASSLWSSGSSGANVLTF. For the CDR3, the DNA is TGTGCCAGCAGCTTGTGGTCTAGCGGAAGCTCTGGGGCCAACGTCCTGACTTTC.

This clonotype showed up just once. The chain has TRBV28 and TRBJ2-6, with D unresolved. The length of the CDR3 is 16 residues. V lost 5 bases and J lost 2, with 13 bases in between. The germline gives CDR1 MDHEN, CDR2 SYDVKM. CDR3 sequence (DNA): TGTGCCAGCAGTCCCTCCGGGTGGGCTGGGGCCAACGTCCTGACTTTC. Protein: CASSPSGWAGANVLTF.

The genes are TRBV12-3 or TRBV12-4 and TRBJ2-2; D may be TRBD2 (5 bases). This CDR3 has 14 amino acids. V gave up 4 bases and J gave up 1 base, with 7 bases separating them. CDR3 amino acids: CASSSGLNTGELFF. CDR3 nucleotide sequence: TGTGCCAGCAGTTCAGGACTGAACACCGGGGAGCTGTTTTTT.

The chain employs TRBV10-2 and TRBJ2-2, with D possibly being TRBD2 (5 bases). There are 16 residues in the CDR3. The germline CDR1 and CDR2 sequences are WSHSY and SAAADI. Trimming stripped 6 bases from V and 0 bases from J, with 14 bases between. CDR3 DNA: TGCGCCAGCAGATTTGACCCGGGATCGAACACCGGGGAGCTGTTTTTT. Amino acid sequence: CASRFDPGSNTGELFF.

This clonotype showed up many times. The gene calls are TRBV5-1 and TRBJ2-5, with 10 bases aligning to TRBD1. Unmatched junction bases numbered 10, after V lost 4 bases and J lost 1 base. In germline, CDR1 is SGHRS, CDR2 YFSETQ. The CDR3 is made up of 17 amino acids. CDR3 amino acids: CASSPPLGQGGQETQYF. The DNA for the CDR3 is TGCGCCAGCAGCCCCCCACTAGGACAGGGGGGCCAAGAGACCCAGTACTTC.

The chain is built from TRBV5-1 and TRBJ2-3; 8 nucleotides align to TRBD2. Losses at the gene ends were 0 bases for V and 2 bases for J; bases not matched to a gene: 5. The CDR3 has 16 residues. The germline V gene encodes CDR1 SGHRS and CDR2 YFSETQ. This chain's CDR3 is CASSLAGGGPTDTQYF. CDR3 sequence (DNA): TGCGCCAGCAGCTTGGCCGGGGGGGGGCCCACAGATACGCAGTATTTT.

In its sample, this clonotype was seen a few times. The V call is TRBV10-3, the J call TRBJ2-3; TRBD1 matches 11 bases. Germline CDR1 is ENHRY and CDR2 is SYGVKD. J lost 6 bases, V lost 8 bases, and 4 bases had no gene match. The CDR3 covers 13 residues. This chain's CDR3 is CAIGTGGVDTQYF. In DNA, the CDR3 is TGTGCCATCGGGACAGGGGGAGTGGATACGCAGTATTTT.

The chain combines TRBV12-3 or TRBV12-4 with TRBJ2-3; D remains ambiguous. CDR3 length: 14 amino acids. Trimming removed 1 base from V and 4 bases from J, with 9 bases in between. The CDR3 coding sequence is TGTGCCAGCAGTTTAGTTCACTTTCCAGATACGCAGTATTTT. Protein: CASSLVHFPDTQYF.

This clonotype was detected a few times. The rearrangement uses TRBV20-1 and TRBJ2-3; 7 nucleotides match TRBD1. CDR1 and CDR2 from the germline V gene are DFQATT and SNEGSKA (reference sequence). This CDR3 has 15 residues. Germline trimming cut 7 bases from V and 4 bases from J; bases unmatched to any gene: 14. CDR3 nucleotide sequence: TGCAGTGAGAACTCTCTACAGGGGTCCCCAGATACGCAGTATTTT. Protein: CSENSLQGSPDTQYF.